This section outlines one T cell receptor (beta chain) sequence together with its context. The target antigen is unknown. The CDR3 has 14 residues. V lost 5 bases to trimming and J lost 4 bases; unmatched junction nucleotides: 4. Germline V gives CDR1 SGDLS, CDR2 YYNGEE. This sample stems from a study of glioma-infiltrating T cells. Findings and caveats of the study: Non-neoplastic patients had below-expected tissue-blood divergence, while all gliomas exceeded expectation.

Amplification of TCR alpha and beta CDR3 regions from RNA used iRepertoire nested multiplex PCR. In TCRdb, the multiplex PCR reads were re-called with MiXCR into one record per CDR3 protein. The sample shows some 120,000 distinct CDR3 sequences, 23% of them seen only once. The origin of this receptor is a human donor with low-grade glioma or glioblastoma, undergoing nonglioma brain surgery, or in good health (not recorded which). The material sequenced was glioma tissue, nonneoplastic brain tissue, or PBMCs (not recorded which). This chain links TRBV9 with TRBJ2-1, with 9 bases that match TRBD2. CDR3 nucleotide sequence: TGTGCCAGCAGTGAGACTAGCGGATACAATGAGCAGTTCTTC. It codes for CASSETSGYNEQFF.